This T cell receptor (beta chain) originates from a study of blood T cell repertoires in COVID-19 (dated by TCRdb to 2019 to 2021). With regard to the full study: Samples covering the acute and convalescent phases of COVID-19 were provided by collaborators in the United States, Italy and Spain. The material from the prospective study consisted of cDNA or gDNA derived from T cells, B-cell-depleted T cells, or PBMCs. Subjects who had been exposed to COVID-19, were actively infected with it, or had recovered from it provided the deeply sampled blood TCRbeta repertoires that made up the dataset. The repertoires were released in a freely available public database meant as a resource for research on the immune response to SARS-CoV-2. Samples came from the ongoing ImmuneRACE study (first 160 participants) plus 1,254 subjects from 6 global collaborators. The sample metadata nearly always contained a de-identified subject ID, COVID-19 status, age in years and sex. Where HLA class I and class II types were available, the types were taken from metadata supplied by the sample provider, not from assay-based typing.

From a lookup of the germline V gene (reference sequence), CDR1 and CDR2 are MNHEY and SMNVEV. V sheds 6 bases and J sheds 1 base, leaving 7 bases between their ends. Spanning cysteine to phenylalanine, the CDR3 consists of 14 amino acids. The DNA shown is the 42-base CDR3, in frame from base 1. On this clone itself: Its recognized antigen is unknown. Base qualities were left out, and no much larger clone turns up one base away.

The immunoSEQ Assay, a bias-controlled multiplex PCR, was used to amplify TCRbeta CDR3 regions from genomic DNA. On the study's bioinformatics: The number of nucleated cells in each sample was estimated by amplification of reference gene primers within the assay. To quantify the absolute abundance of each unique TCRbeta CDR3 rearrangement, sequence reads were collapsed and filtered. For each sample, productive Simpson clonality was calculated by taking the square root of Simpson's diversity index across productive rearrangements. In TCRdb, the immuneACCESS table is reduced to in-frame sequences with V and J assigned. These tables do not hold every clone; where another copy was compared, an unresolved V gene accounts for under half, and the others remain unexplained. Clone size and the V and J calls come from that table; the DNA yielded D and trimming. The sample has roughly 390,000 clones on record, about 89% of them singletons. The ten largest clones represent about 10% of the sample.

General findings and caveats noted by the study authors: How much clinical and demographic metadata was included differed by source and by participant, and the metadata was provided uncurated.

One collaborating source in Seattle enrolled patients while the patients were actively infected and followed the patients over time throughout the course of disease. Each collaborating institution followed its own protocols to collect whole blood in K2EDTA tubes. For TCRbeta analysis, collaborator samples were shipped as frozen whole blood, as isolated PBMCs, or as DNA extracted from either sample type. This receptor was obtained from a woman in her 30s with COVID-19, enrolled during active disease. The chain uses TRBV27 and TRBJ2-6, and perhaps TRBD1 as D gene, on 5 matching bases. The sample comprised peripheral blood. The DNA sequence reads TGTGCCAGCAGACGACAGTCTGGGGCCAACGTCCTGACTTTC. It translates as CASRRQSGANVLTF. Beyond the CDR3, the reference TRBV27 and TRBJ2-6 genes provide the residues; the full variable domain reads: EAQVTQNPRYLITVTGKKLTVTCSQNMNHEYMSWYRQDPGLGLRQIYYSMNVEVTDKGDVPEGYKVSRKEKRNFPLILESPSPNQTSLYFCASRRQSGANVLTFGAGSRLTVL.